The rows below give T cell receptor beta chains drawn from one sample of a study of blood T cell repertoires in COVID-19. Sequenced by immunoSEQ multiplex PCR; TCRdb stores in-frame clones only, minus some. Of about 190,000 clones listed, 86% are singletons. The specimen sequenced was PBMCs or T cells enriched from blood (not recorded which). The receptors here all came from a man in his forties with acute COVID-19. Each CDR3 is given with its conserved first and last residue. A D gene is named only where the DNA matches it firmly. Size tells how often a clone was seen (once, few, many) or the class of an expanded clone, and some rows leave it out.

j_gene,v_gene,abundance,d_gene,CDR3nt,CDR3aa
TRBJ2-1,TRBV10-3,NA,TRBD2,TGTGCCATCAGTGATCTAGCGGGGTACAATGAGCAGTTCTTC,CAISDLAGYNEQFF
TRBJ2-1,TRBV3-1/TRBV3-2,NA,TRBD2,TGTGCCAGCAGCCAACCCCACGGCCTGGGACTAGCGGGGATCCAGGGTGAGCAGTTCTTC,CASSQPHGLGLAGIQGEQFF
TRBJ2-7,TRBV7-2,NA,TRBD2,TGTGCCAGCAGCTTAGGTAGCGGGAGAGTGTCCTACGAGCAGTACTTC,CASSLGSGRVSYEQYF
TRBJ1-2,TRBV27,NA,NA,TGTGCCAGCAAGGCAGCCTCTAGCGGCTATGGCTACACCTTC,CASKAASSGYGYTF
TRBJ2-3,TRBV7-8,NA,TRBD1,TGTGCCAGCAGCCCCGGTGGGGACAGGATTGGAAATACGCAGTATTTT,CASSPGGDRIGNTQYF
TRBJ2-5,TRBV5-4,NA,NA,TGTGCCAGCAGCTTGGCGCGGTCCCAAGAGACCCAGTACTTC,CASSLARSQETQYF
TRBJ2-5,TRBV7-2,NA,NA,TGTGCCAGCAGCACGAAGGCAGGGGATGGGACCCAGTACTTC,CASSTKAGDGTQYF
TRBJ1-1,TRBV18,NA,TRBD1,TGTGCCAGCTCCCAGGGACAGAGGGCGAACACTGAAGCTTTCTTT,CASSQGQRANTEAFF
TRBJ1-2,TRBV10-3,NA,TRBD1,TGTGCCATCAGTGTAACCTCGACAGGGACCTATGGCTACACCTTC,CAISVTSTGTYGYTF
TRBJ2-5,TRBV6-2/TRBV6-3,NA,NA,TGTGCCAGCAGTTACTGGCAGGGGAACCAAGAGACCCAGTACTTC,CASSYWQGNQETQYF
TRBJ1-2,TRBV3-1/TRBV3-2,many,NA,TGTGCCAGCAGCCAAGATTCAGGGTTTGGCTATGGCTACACCTTC,CASSQDSGFGYGYTF
TRBJ1-2,TRBV4-1,NA,TRBD1,TGCGCCAGCAGCCAAGATGCGGGACAGGGCTATGGCTACACCTTC,CASSQDAGQGYGYTF
TRBJ2-1,TRBV11-2,few,NA,TGTGCCAGCAGCGGGACTAACAGGGAGTGGCAGTTCTTC,CASSGTNREWQFF
TRBJ2-7,TRBV9,NA,TRBD2,TGTGCCAGCAGCGTTAGTAGCGGGTGGGGTGACGAGCAGTACTTC,CASSVSSGWGDEQYF
TRBJ1-4,TRBV6-1,few,NA,TGTGCCAGCAGTGAAGTTGGAGCTAGGACTAATGAAAAACTGTTTTTT,CASSEVGARTNEKLFF
TRBJ2-4,TRBV18,once,TRBD1,TGTGCCAGCTCACTTACCGGGACAGGGGAGAACATTCAGTACTTC,CASSLTGTGENIQYF
TRBJ2-1,TRBV5-8,few,TRBD2,TGTGCCAGCTTTCTGAGCGGGAGGGCCAATGAGCAGTTCTTC,CASFLSGRANEQFF
TRBJ2-7,TRBV2,NA,NA,TGTGCCAGCAGTGGGACTCCGGGTTTTGACTACGAGCAGTACTTC,CASSGTPGFDYEQYF
TRBJ2-3,TRBV4-1,NA,TRBD2,TGCGCCAGCAGCCAAACAGGACTAGCCGCAGATACGCAGTATTTT,CASSQTGLAADTQYF
TRBJ2-7,TRBV19,NA,TRBD2,TGTGCCAGTAGTCCACACCGGGGAGGGAAGAACGAGCAGTACTTC,CASSPHRGGKNEQYF
TRBJ2-7,TRBV9,NA,TRBD2,TGTGCCAGCTCAAATAGCGGGAGCTACGAGCAGTACTTC,CASSNSGSYEQYF
TRBJ2-7,TRBV19,NA,NA,TGTGCCAGTAGTTACAGGGTGGGTGAGTCCTACGAGCAGTACTTC,CASSYRVGESYEQYF
TRBJ2-3,TRBV5-1,NA,TRBD2,TGCGCCAGCAGCTTGAGCGGGGGGTCGGCAGATACGCAGTATTTT,CASSLSGGSADTQYF
TRBJ1-1,TRBV3-1/TRBV3-2,NA,NA,TGTGCCAGCAGCCAGGGGAGGCGAACTGAAGCTTTCTTT,CASSQGRRTEAFF
TRBJ2-5,TRBV10-3,NA,NA,TGTGCCATCAGTGAGGCAGCGTTCCAAGAGACCCAGTACTTC,CAISEAAFQETQYF
TRBJ1-1,TRBV19,NA,TRBD1,TGTGCCAGTAGTCCAGGGGGGACTGAAGCTTTCTTT,CASSPGGTEAFF
TRBJ1-6,TRBV15,NA,TRBD1,TGTGCCACCAGCCTGAAACCGGGACAGGGCGGCTCACCCCTCCACTTT,CATSLKPGQGGSPLHF
TRBJ1-6,TRBV30,NA,TRBD1,TGTGCCTGGAGTTTGGGACAGGGGAATTCACCCCTCCACTTT,CAWSLGQGNSPLHF
TRBJ2-2,TRBV30,few,TRBD2,TGTGCCTGGAGTCATCTAGGGCTAGCGGGAGCAAGGGAGCTGTTTTTT,CAWSHLGLAGARELFF
TRBJ2-3,TRBV28,NA,TRBD2,TGTGCCAGCTTCGGAGTGGGAGGGTTCAGCACAGATACGCAGTATTTT,CASFGVGGFSTDTQYF
TRBJ1-2,TRBV28,NA,NA,TGTGCCAGCAGTAACGCACGGACGGGACCTCAGGGGGGCTACACCTTC,CASSNARTGPQGGYTF
TRBJ2-1,TRBV13,NA,TRBD2,TGTGCCAGCAGCGCCGGACTAGTCTACAATGAGCAGTTCTTC,CASSAGLVYNEQFF
TRBJ2-7,TRBV6-5,NA,NA,TGTGCCAGCAGTCTCCCCGGCTCCTACGAGCAGTACTTC,CASSLPGSYEQYF
TRBJ1-1,TRBV30,NA,TRBD1,TGTGCCTGGGGACAGGGCAGGATTGAAGCTTTCTTT,CAWGQGRIEAFF
TRBJ2-2,TRBV28,NA,NA,TGTGCCAGCCGACCGGGCGGGATCGGCATATCGGGGGAGCTGTTTTTT,CASRPGGIGISGELFF
TRBJ1-2,TRBV28,NA,NA,TGTGCCAGCATCAGCCCCGGCCAACTATATGGCTACACCTTC,CASISPGQLYGYTF
TRBJ1-5,TRBV30,NA,NA,TGTGCCTGGGGGCGGGGTACAAATCAGCCCCAGCATTTT,CAWGRGTNQPQHF
TRBJ2-1,TRBV3-1/TRBV3-2,NA,TRBD2,TGTGCCAGCAGCCAGAGAGCGGGAGGGACGTTCAATGAGCAGTTCTTC,CASSQRAGGTFNEQFF
TRBJ1-6,TRBV25-1,NA,NA,TGTGCCAGCAGCACCCAGGGCCATAATTCACCCCTCCACTTT,CASSTQGHNSPLHF
TRBJ2-1,TRBV30,NA,NA,TGTGCCTGGAGTGGGCCACGGGATCAGCAGTTCTTC,CAWSGPRDQQFF
TRBJ1-1,TRBV14,once,TRBD1,TGTGCCAGCAGCCAAGGACAGGGGTACATGAACACTGAAGCTTTCTTT,CASSQGQGYMNTEAFF
TRBJ1-1,TRBV6-5,once,NA,TGTGCCAGCAGCAAGAACACTGAAGCTTTCTTT,CASSKNTEAFF
TRBJ2-7,TRBV2,NA,TRBD2,TGTGCCAGCAGTTCAGCGGGAGTGTCCTACGAGCAGTACTTC,CASSSAGVSYEQYF
TRBJ2-3,TRBV7-2,NA,TRBD2,TGTGCCAGCAGCACACTAGCGGGAGAGATAGATACGCAGTATTTT,CASSTLAGEIDTQYF
TRBJ2-7,TRBV27,NA,TRBD2,TGTGCCAGCAGTATCTCCGGGACTAGCGGGAGCTACGAGCAGTACTTC,CASSISGTSGSYEQYF
TRBJ1-3,TRBV28,NA,NA,TGTGCCAGCAGGGACGGAGGAATCTCTGGAAACACCATATATTTT,CASRDGGISGNTIYF
TRBJ1-1,TRBV28,NA,NA,TGTGCCACTCTTAACACTGAAGCTTTCTTT,CATLNTEAFF
TRBJ2-2,TRBV6-6,NA,NA,TGTGCCAGCAGGCCGCTAGCCACCGGGGAGCTGTTTTTT,CASRPLATGELFF
TRBJ1-2,TRBV7-9,NA,NA,TGTGCCAGCAGCTTGATAGAGGGCTACACCTTC,CASSLIEGYTF
TRBJ2-5,TRBV11-2,NA,NA,TGTGCCAGCAGCTTAAGCCTCCAAGAGACCCAGTACTTC,CASSLSLQETQYF
TRBJ1-4,TRBV12-3/TRBV12-4,NA,TRBD1,TGTGCCAGCGGGACAGCAACTAATGAAAAACTGTTTTTT,CASGTATNEKLFF
TRBJ1-1,TRBV7-2,NA,TRBD1,TGTGCCAGCAGCTTACTGGGACAGGGCCAAGCTTTCTTT,CASSLLGQGQAFF
TRBJ1-5,TRBV7-3,NA,TRBD1,TGTGCCAGCAGCTCAACAGGGGCAGAAGGGCCCCAGCATTTT,CASSSTGAEGPQHF